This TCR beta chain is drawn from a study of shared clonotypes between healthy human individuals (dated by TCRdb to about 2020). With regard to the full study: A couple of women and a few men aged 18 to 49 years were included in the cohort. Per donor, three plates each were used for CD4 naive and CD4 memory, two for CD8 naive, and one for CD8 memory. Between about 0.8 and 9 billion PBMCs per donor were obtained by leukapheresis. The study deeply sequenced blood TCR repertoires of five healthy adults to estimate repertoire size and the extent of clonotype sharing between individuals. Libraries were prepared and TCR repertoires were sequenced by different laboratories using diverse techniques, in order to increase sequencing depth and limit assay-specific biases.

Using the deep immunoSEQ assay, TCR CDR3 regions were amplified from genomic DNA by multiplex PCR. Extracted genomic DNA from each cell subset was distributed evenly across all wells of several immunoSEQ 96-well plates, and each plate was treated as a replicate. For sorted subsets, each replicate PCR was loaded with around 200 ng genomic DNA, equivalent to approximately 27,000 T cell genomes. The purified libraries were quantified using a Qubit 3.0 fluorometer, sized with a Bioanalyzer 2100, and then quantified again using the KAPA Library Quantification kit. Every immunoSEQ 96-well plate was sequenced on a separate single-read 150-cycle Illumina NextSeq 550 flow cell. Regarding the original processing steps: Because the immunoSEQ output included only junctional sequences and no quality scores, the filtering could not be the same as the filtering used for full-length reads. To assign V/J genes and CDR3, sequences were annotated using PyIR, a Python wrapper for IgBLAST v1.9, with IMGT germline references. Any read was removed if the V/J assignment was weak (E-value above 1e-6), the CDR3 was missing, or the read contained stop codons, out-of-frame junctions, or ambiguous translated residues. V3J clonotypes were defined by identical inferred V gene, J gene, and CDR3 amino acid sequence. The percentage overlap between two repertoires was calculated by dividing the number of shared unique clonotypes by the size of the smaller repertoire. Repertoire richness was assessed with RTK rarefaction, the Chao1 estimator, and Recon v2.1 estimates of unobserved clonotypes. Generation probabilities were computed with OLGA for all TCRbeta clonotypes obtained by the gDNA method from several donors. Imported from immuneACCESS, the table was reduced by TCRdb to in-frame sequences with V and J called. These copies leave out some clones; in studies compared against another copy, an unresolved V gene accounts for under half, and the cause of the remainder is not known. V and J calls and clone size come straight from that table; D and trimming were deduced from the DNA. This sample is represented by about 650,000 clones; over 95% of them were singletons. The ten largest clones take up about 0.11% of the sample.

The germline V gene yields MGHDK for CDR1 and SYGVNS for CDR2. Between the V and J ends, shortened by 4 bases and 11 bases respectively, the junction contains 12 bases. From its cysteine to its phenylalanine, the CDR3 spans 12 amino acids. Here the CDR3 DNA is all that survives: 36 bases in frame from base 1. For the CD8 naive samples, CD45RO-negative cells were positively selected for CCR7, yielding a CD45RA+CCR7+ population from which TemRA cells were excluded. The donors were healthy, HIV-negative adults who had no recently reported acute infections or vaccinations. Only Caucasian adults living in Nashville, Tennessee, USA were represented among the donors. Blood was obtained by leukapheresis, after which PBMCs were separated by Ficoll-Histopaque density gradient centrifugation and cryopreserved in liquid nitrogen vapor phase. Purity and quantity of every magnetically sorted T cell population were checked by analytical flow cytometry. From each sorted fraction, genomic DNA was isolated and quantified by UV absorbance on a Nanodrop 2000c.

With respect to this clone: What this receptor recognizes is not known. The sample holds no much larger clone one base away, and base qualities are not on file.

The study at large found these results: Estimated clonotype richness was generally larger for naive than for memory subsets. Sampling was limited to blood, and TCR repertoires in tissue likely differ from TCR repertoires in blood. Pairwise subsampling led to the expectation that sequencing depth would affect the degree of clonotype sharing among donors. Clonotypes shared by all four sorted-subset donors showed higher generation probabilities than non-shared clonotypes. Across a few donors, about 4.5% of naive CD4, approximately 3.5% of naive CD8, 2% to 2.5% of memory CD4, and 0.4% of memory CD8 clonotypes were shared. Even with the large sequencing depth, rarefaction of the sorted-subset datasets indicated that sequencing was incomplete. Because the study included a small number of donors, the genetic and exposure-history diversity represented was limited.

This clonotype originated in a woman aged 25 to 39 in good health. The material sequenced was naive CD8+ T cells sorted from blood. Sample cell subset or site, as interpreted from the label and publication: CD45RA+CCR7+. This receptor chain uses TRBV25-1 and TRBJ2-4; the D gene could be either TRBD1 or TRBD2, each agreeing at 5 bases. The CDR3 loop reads CASSGDRGFQYF. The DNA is TGTGCCAGCAGTGGCGACCGGGGCTTTCAGTACTTC. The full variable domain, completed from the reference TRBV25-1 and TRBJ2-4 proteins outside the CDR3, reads EADIYQTPRYLVIGTGKKITLECSQTMGHDKMYWYQQDPGMELHLIHYSYGVNSTEKGDLSSESTVSRIRTEHFPLTLESARPSHTSQYLCASSGDRGFQYFGAGTRLSVL.